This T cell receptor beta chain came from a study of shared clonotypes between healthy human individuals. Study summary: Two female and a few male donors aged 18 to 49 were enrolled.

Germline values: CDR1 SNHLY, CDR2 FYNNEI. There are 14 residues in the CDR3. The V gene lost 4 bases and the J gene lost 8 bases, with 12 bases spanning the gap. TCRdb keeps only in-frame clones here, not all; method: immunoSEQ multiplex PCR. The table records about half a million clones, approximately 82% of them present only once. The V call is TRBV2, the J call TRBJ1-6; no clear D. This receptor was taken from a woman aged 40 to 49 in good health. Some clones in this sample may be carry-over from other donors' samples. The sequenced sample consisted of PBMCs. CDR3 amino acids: CASSVFQADSPLHF. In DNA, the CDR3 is TGTGCCAGCAGTGTGTTCCAAGCCGATTCACCCCTCCACTTT.